Following are 20 T cell receptor beta chains from one sample sequenced in a study of T cell changes during pregnancy in multiple sclerosis. Profiled with immunoSEQ multiplex PCR; TCRdb holds only in-frame clones, not every one. The sample lists 100,000 or so clones; just over 90% were seen once. The specimen was peripheral blood, collected after pregnancy. The receptor source for this set is a female donor with multiple sclerosis, enrolled in a pregnancy study.

This clone was seen just once. The V gene is TRBV30, the J gene TRBJ2-4; a possible D gene is TRBD1 (6 bases). Trimming cost V 3 bases and J 5 bases, with 14 bases left between them. Germline-derived CDR1 and CDR2 are GTSNPN and SVGIG (reference sequence). The CDR3 has 14 amino acids. The CDR3 sequence is CAWREPGHQNIQYF. DNA for the CDR3: TGTGCCTGGAGGGAACCGGGACACCAAAACATTCAGTACTTC.

The CDR3 is CASSHPGLGSNEQFF. For the CDR3, the DNA is TGTGCCAGTAGTCATCCGGGACTAGGCTCGAATGAGCAGTTCTTC. This chain joins TRBV19 and TRBJ2-1; the match to TRBD2 covers 8 bases. Germline CDR1 is LNHDA and CDR2 is SQIVND (reference sequence). The CDR3 runs 15 residues. Losses at the gene ends were 5 bases for V and 7 bases for J; bases not matched to a gene: 10.

The chain is built from TRBV12-2 and TRBJ2-1; the table's D gene call, TRBD2, was not cross checked with the DNA. TRBV12-2 is a recognized pseudogene. The CDR3 runs 20 residues. CDR3 region: CASRLAPGLAGAGSYNEQFF. For the CDR3, the DNA is TGTGCAAGTCGCTTAGCGCCGGGACTAGCGGGGGCCGGCTCCTACAATGAGCAGTTCTTC.

The rearrangement links TRBV7-9 to TRBJ2-2; tentatively, D is TRBD1 (5 bases). Trimming cost V 5 bases and J 5 bases, with 12 bases left between them. CDR1 is SEHNR and CDR2 is FQNEAQ in the germline V gene (reference sequence). The CDR3 is made up of 14 amino acids. The CDR3 here is CASSTIKGTGELFF. In nucleotides, the CDR3 is TGTGCCAGCAGCACCATAAAGGGGACCGGGGAGCTGTTTTTT.

This clone was recorded once. The J gene is TRBJ2-5, the V gene TRBV6-1; tentatively, D is TRBD2 (6 bases). The CDR3 spans 12 residues. Deletions cut 6 bases from V and 14 bases from J, with 19 bases between. Germline V gene lookup returns CDR1 MNHNS and CDR2 SASEGT. CDR3 in amino acids: CASRYGGLPHYF. CDR3 DNA: TGTGCCAGCAGATACGGGGGACTCCCTCACTACTTC.

V usage is TRBV5-4 and J usage is TRBJ1-1; D is unclear. The CDR3 contains 14 residues. CDR1 is SGHNT, CDR2 YYREEE, per germline (reference sequence). With 0 bases removed from V and 1 base from J, the gap between germline ends came to 7 bases. For the CDR3, the DNA is TGTGCCAGCAGCTTGGGACTTTCGAACACTGAAGCTTTCTTT. Its protein is CASSLGLSNTEAFF. Based on the CDR3 plus reference TRBV5-4 and TRBJ1-1, the full variable domain is ETGVTQSPTHLIKTRGQQVTLRCSSQSGHNTVSWYQQALGQGPQFIFQYYREEENGRGNFPPRFSGLQFPNYSSELNVNALELDDSALYLCASSLGLSNTEAFFGQGTRLTVV.

This rearrangement joins TRBV2 to TRBJ1-1; the D gene is possibly TRBD1 (6 bases). The CDR3 sequence is 14 residues long. Germline CDR1 SNHLY, CDR2 FYNNEI. The V gene lost 10 bases and the J gene lost 2 bases, with 17 bases spanning the gap. The CDR3, as DNA: TGTGCCATCATAGACGGGACACATAACACTGAAGCTTTCTTT. Translated, it gives CAIIDGTHNTEAFF. Together with reference TRBV2 and TRBJ1-1, the CDR3 gives the full variable domain: EPEVTQTPSHQVTQMGQEVILRCVPISNHLYFYWYRQILGQKVEFLVSFYNNEISEKSEIFDDQFSVERPDGSNFTLKIRSTKLEDSAMYFCAIIDGTHNTEAFFGQGTRLTVV.

V gene TRBV27 combines with J gene TRBJ1-1; the match to TRBD1 covers 8 bases. Germline V gene lookup returns CDR1 MNHEY and CDR2 SMNVEV (reference sequence). This CDR3 has 17 amino acids. V lost 5 bases to trimming and J lost 4 bases; unmatched junction nucleotides: 15. In DNA form, the CDR3 reads TGTGCCAGCAGTCCCCAGGGACAGGCCATTCGAGGCACTGAAGCTTTCTTT. Protein sequence: CASSPQGQAIRGTEAFF.

This chain links TRBV2 with TRBJ2-1; 10 bases align to TRBD1. The V segment lost 1 base and the J segment 7 bases; nucleotides outside the gene matches: 4. Germline loops: CDR1 SNHLY, CDR2 FYNNEI. This CDR3 comprises 15 residues. CDR3 protein: CASSEVGDRGNEQFF. DNA for the CDR3: TGTGCCAGCAGTGAAGTTGGGGACAGGGGTAATGAGCAGTTCTTC.

This chain links TRBV6-6 with TRBJ1-6; TRBD1 matches 10 bases. The CDR3 has 16 amino acids. V lost 0 bases to trimming and J lost 14 bases; unmatched junction nucleotides: 10. Germline loops: CDR1 MNHNY, CDR2 SVGAGI (reference sequence). Here the CDR3 reads CASSYSQGQGILSLHF. CDR3 nucleotides: TGTGCCAGCAGTTACTCCCAGGGACAGGGGATTCTTTCCCTCCACTTT.

In its sample, this clone was seen once. The rearrangement uses TRBV19 and TRBJ1-5, with 9 positions matching TRBD1. Losses at the gene ends were 2 bases for V and 6 bases for J; bases not matched to a gene: 5. CDR3 size: 15 residues. The germline gives CDR1 LNHDA, CDR2 SQIVND (reference sequence). The CDR3 region is CASSITGGTGQPQHF. CDR3 nucleotides: TGTGCCAGTAGTATAACAGGGGGCACCGGTCAGCCCCAGCATTTT. Based on the CDR3 plus reference TRBV19 and TRBJ1-5, the full variable domain is DGGITQSPKYLFRKEGQNVTLSCEQNLNHDAMYWYRQDPGQGLRLIYYSQIVNDFQKGDIAEGYSVSREKKESFPLTVTSAQKNPTAFYLCASSITGGTGQPQHFGDGTRLSIL.

The chain employs TRBV18 and TRBJ2-7; 8 bases map to TRBD2. With V trimmed by 4 bases and J by 7 bases, 12 bases remained unmatched. The CDR3 extends over 15 amino acids. Germline CDR1 KGHSH, CDR2 LQKENI. The CDR3 DNA reads TGTGCCAGCTCACTTCCGGGACTAGATTCTGTAGAGCAGTACTTC. Translating it yields CASSLPGLDSVEQYF.

V is TRBV27 and J is TRBJ1-1; 7 bases are shared with TRBD1. The CDR3 is made up of 14 amino acids. The germline gives CDR1 MNHEY, CDR2 SMNVEV (reference sequence). Losses at the gene ends were 2 bases for V and 10 bases for J; bases not matched to a gene: 10. CDR3 region: CASSLVARGDSAFF. The DNA of the CDR3 is TGTGCCAGCAGTTTAGTCGCCAGGGGGGATTCAGCTTTCTTT.

The V and J genes are TRBV7-9 and TRBJ2-7; 7 nucleotides line up with TRBD2. This CDR3 contains 15 residues. Trimming took 5 bases from V and 2 from J; bases not matched to a gene: 9. The V gene's germline CDR1 is SEHNR and CDR2 FQNEAQ (reference sequence). Here the CDR3 reads CASSHGRQDPYEQYF. The DNA of the CDR3 is TGTGCCAGCAGCCACGGGAGGCAGGACCCCTACGAGCAGTACTTC.

This clone was seen only a few times. V is TRBV4-1 and J is TRBJ1-6; D remains unclear. Trimming cost V 0 bases and J 10 bases, with 7 bases left between them. This CDR3 is built from 13 residues. Germline V gene sequence: CDR1 MGHRA, CDR2 YSYEKL. Here the CDR3 reads CASSQETRSPLHF. CDR3 nucleotide sequence: TGCGCCAGCAGCCAAGAGACTAGGTCACCCCTCCACTTT.

A few counts support this clone. The V call is TRBV11-1, the J call TRBJ2-5; 11 positions match TRBD2. Trimming at V came to 2 bases and at J to 0 bases, leaving 5 bases not matched to a gene. The CDR3 contains 17 residues. Germline CDR1 is SGHAT and CDR2 is FQDESV (reference sequence). This CDR3 is CASSLSLAGGNQETQYF. CDR3 sequence (DNA): TGTGCCAGCAGCTTATCCTTAGCGGGGGGGAACCAAGAGACCCAGTACTTC.

This sequence joins TRBV29-1 and TRBJ1-1; 9 nucleotides line up with TRBD1. The CDR3 contains 18 residues. V was clipped by 3 bases and J by 4 bases; unmatched bases: 18. CDR1 SQVTM and CDR2 ANQGSEA come from the germline V gene. The CDR3 spells CSVDPPRGTGGRGTEAFF. CDR3 nucleotide sequence: TGCAGCGTTGACCCCCCGAGAGGAACAGGGGGCAGGGGCACTGAAGCTTTCTTT.

This clone appeared once. The chain employs TRBV5-6 and TRBJ1-2; 8 nucleotides line up with TRBD1. The CDR3 runs 12 residues. The V segment lost 4 bases and the J segment 8 bases; nucleotides outside the gene matches: 4. Germline CDR1 reads SGHDT; CDR2 reads YYEEEE. The CDR3: CASSLTGVGYTF. As DNA, the CDR3 is TGTGCCAGCAGCCTGACAGGGGTCGGCTACACCTTC.

This sequence joins TRBV5-1 and TRBJ1-2; D may be TRBD1 (5 bases). Trimming took 3 bases from V and 4 from J, leaving 13 bases between them. There are 14 residues in the CDR3. CDR1 is SGHRS, CDR2 YFSETQ, per germline. CDR3 DNA sequence: TGCGCCAGCAGCTCTAACAGGTCCCCCTATGGCTACACCTTC. This gives the protein CASSSNRSPYGYTF.

The chain couples TRBV5-1 to TRBJ2-2, with 7 bases that match TRBD1. The CDR3 loop spans 16 amino acids. The ends lost 3 bases at V and 6 bases at J; junction bases unmatched: 11. The germline V gene has CDR1 SGHRS and CDR2 YFSETQ. CDR3 coding DNA: TGCGCCAGCAGCTCCGGACAGGAATTTCAATCCGGGGAGCTGTTTTTT. It yields the protein CASSSGQEFQSGELFF.